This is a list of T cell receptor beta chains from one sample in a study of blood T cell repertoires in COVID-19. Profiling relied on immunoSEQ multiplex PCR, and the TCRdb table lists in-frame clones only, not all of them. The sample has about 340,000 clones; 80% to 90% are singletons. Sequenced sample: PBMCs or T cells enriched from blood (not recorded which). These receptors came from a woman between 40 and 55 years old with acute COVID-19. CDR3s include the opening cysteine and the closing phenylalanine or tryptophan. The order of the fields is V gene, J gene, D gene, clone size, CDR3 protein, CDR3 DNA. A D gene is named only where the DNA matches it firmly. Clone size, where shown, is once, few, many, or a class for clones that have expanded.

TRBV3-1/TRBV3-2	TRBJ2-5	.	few	CASSPLYKAGTWTQYF	TGTGCCAGCAGCCCCCTTTATAAAGCGGGGACATGGACCCAGTACTTC
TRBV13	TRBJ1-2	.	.	CASSLLGQDYGYTF	TGTGCCAGCAGCTTATTGGGGCAGGACTATGGCTACACCTTC
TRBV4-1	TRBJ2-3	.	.	CASSPGVYTDTQYF	TGCGCCAGCAGCCCAGGGGTTTACACAGATACGCAGTATTTT
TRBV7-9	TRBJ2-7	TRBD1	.	CASSSQTGIPSEQYF	TGTGCCAGCAGCTCACAGACAGGGATCCCATCCGAGCAGTACTTC
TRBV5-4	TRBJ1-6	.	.	CASSLGTGNNSPLHF	TGTGCCAGCAGCTTGGGCACAGGGAACAATTCACCCCTCCACTTT
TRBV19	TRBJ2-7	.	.	CASSTSDSYEQYF	TGTGCCAGTAGTACCTCCGACTCTTACGAGCAGTACTTC
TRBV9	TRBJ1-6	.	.	CASSAMSGENSPLHF	TGTGCCAGCAGCGCAATGTCAGGGGAAAATTCACCCCTCCACTTT
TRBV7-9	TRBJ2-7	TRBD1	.	CASSHSGTGGDRTYEQYF	TGTGCCAGCAGCCATTCCGGGACAGGGGGCGATCGGACCTACGAGCAGTACTTC
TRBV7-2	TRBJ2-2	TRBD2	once	CASSLKSGLAGRNTGELFF	TGTGCCAGCAGCTTGAAGTCCGGACTAGCGGGAAGGAACACCGGGGAGCTGTTTTTT
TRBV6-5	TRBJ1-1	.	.	CASSLGTTAEAFF	TGTGCCAGCAGCCTCGGGACAACCGCTGAAGCTTTCTTT
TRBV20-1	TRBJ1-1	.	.	CSARESVEAFF	TGCAGTGCTAGAGAGTCAGTTGAAGCTTTCTTT
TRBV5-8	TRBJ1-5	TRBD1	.	CASRSGGNNQPQHF	TGTGCCAGCAGATCAGGGGGTAATAATCAGCCCCAGCATTTT
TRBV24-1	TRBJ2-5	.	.	CATTANPPICGQETQYF	TGTGCCACCACCGCGAACCCCCCTATTTGCGGACAAGAGACCCAGTACTTC
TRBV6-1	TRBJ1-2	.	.	CASSEVFRRANYGYTF	TGTGCCAGCAGTGAAGTTTTCCGTAGAGCTAACTATGGCTACACCTTC
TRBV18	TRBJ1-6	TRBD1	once	CASSPPQGRNSPLHF	TGTGCCAGCTCACCACCACAGGGGCGGAATTCACCCCTCCACTTT
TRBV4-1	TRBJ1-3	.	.	CASSRGGIITIGNTIYF	TGCGCCAGCAGCCGCGGAGGTATCATCACCATTGGAAACACCATATATTTT